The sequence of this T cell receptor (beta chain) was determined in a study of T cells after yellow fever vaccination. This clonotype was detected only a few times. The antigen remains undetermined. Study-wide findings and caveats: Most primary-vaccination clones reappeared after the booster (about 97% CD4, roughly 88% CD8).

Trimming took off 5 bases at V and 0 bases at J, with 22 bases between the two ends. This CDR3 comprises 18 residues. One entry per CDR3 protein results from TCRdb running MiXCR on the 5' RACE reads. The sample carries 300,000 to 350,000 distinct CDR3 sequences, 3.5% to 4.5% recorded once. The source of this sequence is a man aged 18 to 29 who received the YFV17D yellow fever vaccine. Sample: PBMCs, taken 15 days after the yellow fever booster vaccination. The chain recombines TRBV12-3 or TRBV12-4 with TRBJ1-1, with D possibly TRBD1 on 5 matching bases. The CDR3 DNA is TGTGCCAGCAGTAGTTACAGGCGCTCCAACAGAATGAACACTGAAGCTTTCTTT. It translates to CASSSYRRSNRMNTEAFF.